This TCR beta chain was sequenced during a study of vaccination and CD4 T cells after COVID-19. Turning to the study itself: Vaccination of participants consisted of two doses of either BNT162b2 or mRNA-1273 vaccine. Whole-study results and caveats: Researchers report that a median approximately 86% of reactive clones in convalescent patients surfaced only post-vaccination.

For this clonotype: Its antigen is unknown.

The CDR3 is made up of 17 amino acids. Germline assignment: CDR1 MGHRA and CDR2 YSYEKL. The ends were cut back, 3 bases at V and 0 bases at J, with 14 bases in the middle. Scientists ran DNA taken from cultured CD4+ T cells through the Oncomine TCR Beta short-read assay for sequencing. Using its own MiXCR run on the PCR reads, TCRdb lists one record per CDR3 protein. The sample holds fewer than 10,000 distinct CDR3 sequences, over 35% seen once. Regarding treatment: approximately nine-day PBMC culture with coronavirus spike peptide pools or control peptides (ViraFEST assay). Source material: CD4+ T cells from blood, cultured in vitro. The chain recombines TRBV4-1 with TRBJ1-4; D gene ambiguous. The clonotype comes from a human donor who had recovered from COVID-19. CDR3 residues: CASSQTASVSTNEKLFF. CDR3 nucleotides: TGCGCCAGCAGCCAGACCGCTAGTGTTTCAACTAATGAAAAACTGTTTTTT.